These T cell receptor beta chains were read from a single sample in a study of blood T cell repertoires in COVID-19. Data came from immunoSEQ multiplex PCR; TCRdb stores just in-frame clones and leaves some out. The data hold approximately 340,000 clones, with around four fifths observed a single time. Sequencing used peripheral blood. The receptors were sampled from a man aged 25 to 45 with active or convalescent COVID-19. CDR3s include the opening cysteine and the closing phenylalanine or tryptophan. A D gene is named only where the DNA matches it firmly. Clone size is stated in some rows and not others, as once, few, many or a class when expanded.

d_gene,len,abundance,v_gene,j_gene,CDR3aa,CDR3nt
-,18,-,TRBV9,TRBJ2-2,CASSSGPTGLMNTGELFF,TGTGCCAGCAGTTCCGGGCCCACGGGACTGATGAACACCGGGGAGCTGTTTTTT
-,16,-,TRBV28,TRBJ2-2,CASSLSSAGNTGELFF,TGTGCCAGCAGTTTATCCTCCGCAGGTAACACCGGGGAGCTGTTTTTT
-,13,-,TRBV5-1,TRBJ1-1,CASSQGLNTEAFF,TGCGCCAGCAGCCAGGGGCTGAACACTGAAGCTTTCTTT
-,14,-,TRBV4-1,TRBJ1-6,CASSQTGMGSPLHF,TGCGCCAGCAGCCAAACGGGGATGGGTTCACCCCTCCACTTT
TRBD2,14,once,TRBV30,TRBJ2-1,CAWRSGGPEVEQFF,TGTGCCTGGAGGTCGGGAGGGCCTGAAGTCGAGCAGTTCTTC
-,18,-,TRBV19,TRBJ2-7,CASSTQGAGAMMDYEQYF,TGTGCCAGTAGTACGCAGGGGGCGGGGGCGATGATGGACTACGAGCAGTACTTC
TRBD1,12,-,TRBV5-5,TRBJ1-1,CASTDRGTEAFF,TGTGCCAGCACCGACAGGGGGACTGAAGCTTTCTTT
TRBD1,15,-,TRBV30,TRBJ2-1,CAWSRGGPPGNEQFF,TGTGCCTGGAGCCGAGGGGGCCCTCCGGGCAATGAGCAGTTCTTC
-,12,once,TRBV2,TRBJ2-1,CARRGGMNEQFF,TGTGCCAGGAGAGGAGGGATGAATGAGCAGTTCTTC
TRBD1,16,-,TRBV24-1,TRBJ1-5,CATSDPGQGAYQPQHF,TGTGCCACCAGTGATCCAGGACAGGGGGCCTATCAGCCCCAGCATTTT
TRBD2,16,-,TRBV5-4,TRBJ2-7,CASSADPGLAAYEQYF,TGTGCCAGCAGCGCCGACCCGGGACTAGCGGCCTACGAGCAGTACTTC